These 14 T cell receptor beta chains were sequenced from one sample in a study of a mutant IDH1 vaccine in newly diagnosed glioma. Sequencing was performed with immunoSEQ multiplex PCR; in TCRdb, only in-frame clones are kept and a portion is missing. The sample lists around 70,000 clones, 84% seen once, with over 9.5% in the top ten. The sample's time point: week 35, safety follow-up. What each vaccine dose contained was 300 ug of mutant IDH1 20-mer peptide, accompanied by topical imiquimod. Their antigens are not known. Source: PBMCs, taken from a glioma patient whose treatment included an IDH1 peptide vaccine. Every receptor here comes from a man younger than 30 with glioma.

J is TRBJ2-1 and V is TRBV7-2, with 8 bases matching TRBD2. The J segment lost 1 base and the V segment lost 2 bases, leaving 13 bases of the junction unmatched. CDR1 and CDR2 from the germline V gene are SGHTA and FQGNSA. The CDR3 sequence is 19 residues long. CDR3 protein: CASSLFKRSGGGSYNEQFF. The CDR3 DNA reads TGTGCCAGCAGCTTATTTAAGAGATCGGGAGGGGGATCCTACAATGAGCAGTTCTTC.

The chain links TRBV28 to TRBJ1-5; 8 nucleotides match TRBD1. The CDR3 extends over 17 amino acids. The V and J ends lost 8 bases and 0 bases, in that order; junction bases with no gene match: 12. Germline CDR1 MDHEN, CDR2 SYDVKM. The CDR3 region is CASQGQEYYYSNQPQHF. The CDR3, as DNA: TGTGCCAGCCAGGGACAGGAATATTATTATAGCAATCAGCCCCAGCATTTT.

The CDR3 sequence is CSVNSGGGSYEQYF. The CDR3 nucleotides are TGCAGCGTAAACTCGGGGGGGGGCTCCTACGAGCAGTACTTC. The rearrangement uses TRBV29-1 and TRBJ2-7; 8 bases align to TRBD2. Trimming at V came to 6 bases and at J to 0 bases, leaving 7 bases not matched to a gene. In germline, CDR1 is SQVTM, CDR2 ANQGSEA. The CDR3 extends over 14 amino acids.

This rearrangement joins TRBV7-2 to TRBJ1-2, with 8 nucleotides matching TRBD1. The germline gives CDR1 SGHTA, CDR2 FQGNSA. This CDR3 contains 15 residues. Trimming at V came to 1 base and at J to 4 bases, leaving 5 bases not matched to a gene. The CDR3 sequence is CASSLGVGQGYGYTF. In DNA form, the CDR3 reads TGTGCCAGCAGCTTAGGGGTTGGACAGGGCTATGGCTACACCTTC.

This CDR3 is CASSIFLAGGPETQYF. In DNA form, the CDR3 reads TGTGCCAGTAGTATCTTCCTAGCGGGGGGGCCTGAGACCCAGTACTTC. The chain employs TRBV19 and TRBJ2-5; 12 bases are a match to TRBD2. The germline gives CDR1 LNHDA, CDR2 SQIVND (reference sequence). The CDR3 has 16 residues. Unmatched junction bases numbered 7, after V lost 3 bases and J lost 5 bases.

The chain joins TRBV29-1 to TRBJ1-5; D gene uncertain. Per the germline V gene, CDR1 is SQVTM and CDR2 is ANQGSEA. The CDR3 is 13 residues long. Between the trimmed V and J ends, which lost 5 bases and 0 bases, there was a span of 8 bases. Here the CDR3 reads CSVSDNSNQPQHF. In DNA form, the CDR3 reads TGCAGCGTTTCCGACAATAGCAATCAGCCCCAGCATTTT. Looking up the rest from reference TRBV29-1 and TRBJ1-5 gives the full variable domain: SAVISQKPSRDICQRGTSLTIQCQVDSQVTMMFWYRQQPGQSLTLIATANQGSEATYESGFVIDKFPISRPNLTFSTLTVSNMSPEDSSIYLCSVSDNSNQPQHFGDGTRLSIL.

The chain recombines TRBV29-1 with TRBJ1-1; TRBD1 agrees at 8 bases. Germline CDR1 is SQVTM and CDR2 is ANQGSEA. Trimming cost V 7 bases and J 1 base; bases outside gene matches: 2. The CDR3 totals 12 residues. CDR3 region: CSAGQGNTEAFF. The CDR3 bases are TGCAGCGCTGGACAGGGGAACACTGAAGCTTTCTTT. The whole variable domain, remainder taken from reference TRBV29-1 and TRBJ1-1, is SAVISQKPSRDICQRGTSLTIQCQVDSQVTMMFWYRQQPGQSLTLIATANQGSEATYESGFVIDKFPISRPNLTFSTLTVSNMSPEDSSIYLCSAGQGNTEAFFGQGTRLTVV.

The genes are TRBV2 and TRBJ1-5, with 7 bases fitting TRBD1. CDR1 is SNHLY, CDR2 FYNNEI, per germline. The CDR3 is 15 residues long. The junction had 5 bases not matched to a gene; V was cut back by 4 bases and J by 2 bases. The CDR3, as DNA: TGTGCCAGCAGTGTTAGGGGGCGCGGCAATCAGCCCCAGCATTTT. The encoded protein is CASSVRGRGNQPQHF.

The chain employs TRBV9 and TRBJ2-7; D not resolved. Germline CDR1 and CDR2: SGDLS and YYNGEE. The CDR3 consists of 15 residues. The germline V and J ends were trimmed by 4 bases and 0 bases, with 14 bases remaining between them. As DNA, the CDR3 is TGTGCCAGCAGCCCTGTGGGTGGCGCCTCCTACGAGCAGTACTTC. Protein product: CASSPVGGASYEQYF.

The chain links TRBV4-1 to TRBJ2-1; no clear D gene. Between the trimmed V and J ends, which lost 1 base and 6 bases, there was a span of 4 bases. From germline, CDR1 is MGHRA and CDR2 YSYEKL. The CDR3 extends over 12 amino acids. CDR3 region: CASSQAVNEQFF. CDR3 bases: TGCGCCAGCAGCCAAGCCGTCAATGAGCAGTTCTTC.

This clone was seen only once. An end of the junction does not agree with germline; a read error may underlie this. The chain combines TRBV18 with TRBJ2-7, with D maybe TRBD1 (7 bases). Germline values: CDR1 KGHSH, CDR2 LQKENI. The CDR3 has 12 residues. CDR3 residues: CASSPGGQSRRF. CDR3 DNA sequence: TGTGCCAGCTCACCGGGGGGACAGTCGCGTCGCTTC.

This chain connects TRBV7-9 to TRBJ2-7; D unclear. The germline V gene has CDR1 SEHNR and CDR2 FQNEAQ (reference sequence). CDR3 length: 13 amino acids. V was clipped by 2 bases and J by 4 bases, with 9 bases between them. CDR3 nucleotides: TGTGCCAGCAGCTTATTCGTGGGATACGAGCAGTACTTC. It yields the protein CASSLFVGYEQYF. Full variable domain (remainder filled in from reference TRBV7-9 and TRBJ2-7): DTGVSQNPRHKITKRGQNVTFRCDPISEHNRLYWYRQTLGQGPEFLTYFQNEAQLEKSRLLSDRFSAERPKGSFSTLEIQRTEQGDSAMYLCASSLFVGYEQYFGPGTRLTVT.

This clone showed up just a few times. The chain links TRBV30 to TRBJ1-1; D ambiguous. The germline gives CDR1 GTSNPN, CDR2 SVGIG (reference sequence). The germline V and J ends were trimmed by 0 bases and 4 bases, with 9 bases remaining between them. The CDR3 is made up of 13 amino acids. The DNA of the CDR3 is TGTGCCTGGAGTGTAGCGGGAGGCACTGAAGCTTTCTTT. Amino acid sequence: CAWSVAGGTEAFF.

V is TRBV28 and J is TRBJ2-2, with D possibly called TRBD1 or TRBD2 (6 bases each). Between the trimmed V and J ends, which lost 6 bases and 5 bases, there was a span of 19 bases. Per the germline V gene, CDR1 is MDHEN and CDR2 is SYDVKM. The CDR3 length is 16 residues. In nucleotides, the CDR3 is TGTGCCAGCAGGGGAGGCGGCGGAAGGGGGACCGGGGAGCTGTTTTTT. It specifies CASRGGGGRGTGELFF.